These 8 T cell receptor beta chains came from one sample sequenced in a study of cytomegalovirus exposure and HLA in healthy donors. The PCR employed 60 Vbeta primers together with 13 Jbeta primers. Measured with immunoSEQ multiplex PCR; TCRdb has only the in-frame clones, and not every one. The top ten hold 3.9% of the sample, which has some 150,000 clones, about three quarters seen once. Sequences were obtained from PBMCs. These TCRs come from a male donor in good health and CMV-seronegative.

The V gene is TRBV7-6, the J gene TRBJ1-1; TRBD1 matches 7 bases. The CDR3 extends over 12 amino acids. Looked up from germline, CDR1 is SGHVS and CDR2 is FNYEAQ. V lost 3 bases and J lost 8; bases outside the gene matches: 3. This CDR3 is CASSFPQGEAFF. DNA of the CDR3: TGTGCCAGCAGCTTCCCACAGGGGGAAGCTTTCTTT.

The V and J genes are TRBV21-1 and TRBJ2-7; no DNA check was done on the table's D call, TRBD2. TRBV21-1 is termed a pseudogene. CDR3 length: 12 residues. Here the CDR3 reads CASSKRPGEQYF. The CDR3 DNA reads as TGTGCCAGCAGCAAACGACCGGGAGAGCAGTACTTC.

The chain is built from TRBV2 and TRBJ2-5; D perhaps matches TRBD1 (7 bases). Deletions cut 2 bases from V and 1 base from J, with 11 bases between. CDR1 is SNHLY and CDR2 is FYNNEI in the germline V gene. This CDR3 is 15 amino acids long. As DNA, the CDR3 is TGTGCCAGCAGTGAACTCAGGGGGGCCCAAGAGACCCAGTACTTC. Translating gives CASSELRGAQETQYF.

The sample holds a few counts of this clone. CDR3 in amino acids: CASSATGGRTIYGYTF. Here the CDR3 DNA reads TGTGCCAGCAGCGCGACAGGGGGGCGGACCATTTATGGCTACACCTTC. The V and J genes are TRBV5-6 and TRBJ1-2; TRBD1 matches at 9 bases. The V segment lost 4 bases and the J segment 5 bases; nucleotides outside the gene matches: 12. The germline gives CDR1 SGHDT, CDR2 YYEEEE. CDR3 length equals 16 residues.

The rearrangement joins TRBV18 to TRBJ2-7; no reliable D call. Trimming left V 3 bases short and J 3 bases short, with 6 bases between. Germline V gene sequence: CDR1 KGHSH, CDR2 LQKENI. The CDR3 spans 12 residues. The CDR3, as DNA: TGTGCCAGCTCACCCATAGACTACGAGCAGTACTTC. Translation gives CASSPIDYEQYF.

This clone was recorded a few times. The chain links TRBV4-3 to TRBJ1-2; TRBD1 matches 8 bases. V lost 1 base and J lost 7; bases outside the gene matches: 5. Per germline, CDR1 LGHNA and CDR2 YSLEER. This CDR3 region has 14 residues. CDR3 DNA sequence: TGCGCCAGCAGCCAAGCTTGGACAGGGAGTGGCTACACCTTC. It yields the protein CASSQAWTGSGYTF.

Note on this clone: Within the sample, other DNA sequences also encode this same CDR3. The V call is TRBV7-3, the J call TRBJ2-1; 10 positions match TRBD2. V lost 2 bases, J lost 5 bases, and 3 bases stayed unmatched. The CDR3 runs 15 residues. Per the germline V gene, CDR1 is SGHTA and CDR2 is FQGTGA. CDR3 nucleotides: TGTGCCAGCAGCTTACGTCTAGCGGGGGACAATGAGCAGTTCTTC. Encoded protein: CASSLRLAGDNEQFF.

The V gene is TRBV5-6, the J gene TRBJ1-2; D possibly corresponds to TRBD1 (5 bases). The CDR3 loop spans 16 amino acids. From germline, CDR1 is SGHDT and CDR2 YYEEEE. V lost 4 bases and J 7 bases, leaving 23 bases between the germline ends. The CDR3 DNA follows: TGTGCCAGCAGCACCCAACCGGGACTGATGCTCAGTGGCTACACCTTC. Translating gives CASSTQPGLMLSGYTF.